The 26 T cell receptor beta chains below were found in one sample sequenced in a study of cytomegalovirus exposure and HLA in healthy donors. The PCR ran on 60 Vbeta and 13 Jbeta primers. Clones were read by immunoSEQ multiplex PCR, and TCRdb kept only the in-frame ones, dropping some. The data contain over 30,000 clones, less than 75% of them singletons. The sequenced sample consisted of PBMCs. The receptor source for this set is a man aged 40-55 years in good health and CMV-seropositive.

The CDR3 is CASSSRLASEQYF. CDR3 nucleotides: TGTGCCAGCAGCTCCCGACTAGCTAGCGAGCAGTACTTC. The chain has TRBV7-2 and TRBJ2-7, with TRBD2 matching 7 bases. Germline CDR1 and CDR2: SGHTA and FQGNSA. V shed 4 bases, J shed 6 bases, and the junction held 6 bases outside the gene matches. This CDR3 region has 13 residues.

This sequence joins TRBV4-1 and TRBJ1-1, with 8 bases that match TRBD1. This CDR3 is 15 amino acids long. Germline V gives CDR1 MGHRA, CDR2 YSYEKL. With 0 bases clipped from V and 5 bases from J, the junction kept 5 bases outside the gene matches. CDR3 protein: CASSQDYRGRTEAFF. The CDR3 region has the DNA TGCGCCAGCAGCCAAGATTACAGGGGGAGGACTGAAGCTTTCTTT.

The genes are TRBV12-5 and TRBJ2-7, with D perhaps matching TRBD1 (6 bases). The CDR3 length is 15 residues. Trimming cost V 4 bases and J 2 bases, with 15 bases left between them. Looked up from germline, CDR1 is LGHNT and CDR2 is FRNRAP. The CDR3 nucleotides are TGTGCTAGTGGTTCGACCAGGGGCCCCCCCTACGAGCAGTACTTC. It codes for CASGSTRGPPYEQYF.

The chain uses TRBV5-1 and TRBJ1-4, with TRBD1 identical over 12 bases. The CDR3 sequence is 16 residues long. Germline V gives CDR1 SGHRS, CDR2 YFSETQ. With 3 bases clipped from V and 8 bases from J, the junction kept 8 bases outside the gene matches. The CDR3 loop is CASSSSGTGGGEKLFF. The CDR3 region has the DNA TGCGCCAGCAGCTCCTCCGGGACAGGGGGCGGAGAAAAACTGTTTTTT. The whole variable domain, remainder taken from reference TRBV5-1 and TRBJ1-4, is KAGVTQTPRYLIKTRGQQVTLSCSPISGHRSVSWYQQTPGQGLQFLFEYFSETQRNKGNFPGRFSGRQFSNSRSEMNVSTLELGDSALYLCASSSSGTGGGEKLFFGSGTQLSVL.

V is TRBV5-6 and J is TRBJ1-2; TRBD1 might be the D (5 bases). This CDR3 region has 16 residues. V dropped 5 bases and J dropped 1 base, with 18 bases sitting between them. The V gene's germline CDR1 is SGHDT and CDR2 YYEEEE. The DNA for the CDR3 is TGTGCCAGCAGGTCCTCTGGCGGGGCACATAACTATGGCTACACCTTC. Translation gives CASRSSGGAHNYGYTF.

V is TRBV7-6 and J is TRBJ1-3; D gene ambiguous. V was clipped by 5 bases and J by 0 bases, with 14 bases between them. Germline V gives CDR1 SGHVS, CDR2 FNYEAQ. The CDR3 consists of 16 residues. CDR3 residues: CASSPGPGYSGNTIYF. In DNA form, the CDR3 reads TGTGCCAGCAGCCCCGGACCGGGGTACTCTGGAAACACCATATATTTT.

As to this clone: Within the sample, other DNA sequences also encode this same CDR3. The chain joins TRBV30 to TRBJ1-5; tentatively, D is TRBD1 (5 bases). CDR3 length: 12 amino acids. Looked up from germline, CDR1 is GTSNPN and CDR2 is SVGIG (reference sequence). Trimming cost V 3 bases and J 2 bases, with 5 bases left between them. DNA of the CDR3: TGTGCCTGGAGGACAGGCAATCAGCCCCAGCATTTT. It is translated as CAWRTGNQPQHF.

CDR3 sequence reads: CASSLTAGPSNYGYTF. CDR3 bases: TGTGCCAGCAGTTTGACGGCGGGACCCTCCAACTATGGCTACACCTTC. This chain links TRBV28 with TRBJ1-2; maybe TRBD1 (5 bases). The CDR3 contains 16 residues. In germline, CDR1 is MDHEN, CDR2 SYDVKM. V dropped 3 bases and J dropped 2 bases, with 16 bases sitting between them.

V is TRBV11-2 and J is TRBJ2-5, with 7 bases that match TRBD1. This CDR3 has 13 residues. Germline assignment: CDR1 SGHAT and CDR2 FQNNGV. After removal of 5 bases from V and 4 bases from J, the junction contained 4 bases not matched to a gene. The CDR3: CASSRDRAETQYF. DNA for the CDR3: TGTGCCAGCAGCCGAGACAGGGCAGAGACCCAGTACTTC.

This clone showed up just a few times. The chain carries TRBV2 and TRBJ1-2; D is undetermined. V dropped 5 bases and J dropped 2 bases, with 9 bases sitting between them. The V gene's germline CDR1 is SNHLY and CDR2 FYNNEI. CDR3 length: 13 residues. This CDR3 is CASSRRLNYGYTF. CDR3 coding DNA: TGTGCCAGCAGTCGGCGACTCAACTATGGCTACACCTTC.

The V call is TRBV5-1, the J call TRBJ2-1; possible D gene TRBD1, 6 bases. The CDR3 is 15 residues long. Trimming took off 0 bases at V and 1 base at J, with 8 bases between the two ends. The germline V gene has CDR1 SGHRS and CDR2 YFSETQ. The CDR3 region is CASSLVQGSYNEQFF. The DNA for the CDR3 is TGCGCCAGCAGCTTGGTACAGGGTTCCTACAATGAGCAGTTCTTC.

V usage is TRBV19 and J usage is TRBJ1-2; TRBD1 matches at 7 bases. Germline V gene lookup returns CDR1 LNHDA and CDR2 SQIVND (reference sequence). This CDR3 contains 14 residues. With 5 bases clipped from V and 0 bases from J, the junction kept 3 bases outside the gene matches. The CDR3 sequence: CASSRGQSNYGYTF. The CDR3 DNA is TGTGCCAGTAGTCGGGGACAGTCTAACTATGGCTACACCTTC.

The chain recombines TRBV20-1 with TRBJ1-2; no reliable D call. The V end lost 7 bases, the J end lost 4 bases, and 10 bases lay between the germline ends. This CDR3 comprises 11 residues. Germline V gene data show CDR1 as DFQATT and CDR2 as SNEGSKA (reference sequence). Here the CDR3 reads CSVKRVYGYTF. The CDR3 region has the DNA TGCAGTGTGAAGCGGGTCTATGGCTACACCTTC.

The chain carries TRBV5-1 and TRBJ2-2, with D possibly matching TRBD1 (6 bases). V lost 4 bases to trimming and J lost 2 bases, with 12 bases between them. The CDR3 runs 15 residues. In germline, CDR1 is SGHRS, CDR2 YFSETQ. As DNA, the CDR3 is TGCGCCAGCAGCCGGGACAACCTAAACACCGGGGAGCTGTTTTTT. Residues: CASSRDNLNTGELFF.

The gene calls are TRBV6-5 and TRBJ1-6; D is ambiguous. The CDR3 has 15 residues. V dropped 4 bases and J dropped 8 bases, with 15 bases sitting between them. Germline V gene lookup returns CDR1 MNHEY and CDR2 SVGAGI. CDR3 residues: CASSSRVISDSPLHF. CDR3 sequence (DNA): TGTGCCAGCAGTTCTCGGGTGATCAGCGATTCACCCCTCCACTTT.

The chain joins TRBV6-4 to TRBJ1-2; tentatively, D is TRBD1 (6 bases). The germline V gene encodes CDR1 MRHNA and CDR2 SNTAGT. Deletions cut 3 bases from V and 4 bases from J, with 12 bases between. The CDR3 is made up of 14 amino acids. The CDR3 protein is CASSEGGAGYGYTF. The CDR3 region has the DNA TGTGCCAGCAGTGAGGGGGGGGCCGGCTATGGCTACACCTTC.

The gene calls are TRBV28 and TRBJ1-5; the match to TRBD1 covers 8 bases. The J segment lost 5 bases and the V segment lost 6 bases, leaving 9 bases of the junction unmatched. Germline V gives CDR1 MDHEN, CDR2 SYDVKM. The CDR3 covers 15 residues. The CDR3 DNA follows: TGTGCCAGCAGGCCTACAGGGGGTGGGTATCAGCCCCAGCATTTT. This translates into CASRPTGGGYQPQHF.

This chain uses TRBV19 with TRBJ2-5, with a possible D match to TRBD2 (5 bases). Trimming removed 5 bases from V and 5 bases from J, with 15 bases in between. The CDR3 loop spans 14 amino acids. The germline V gene has CDR1 LNHDA and CDR2 SQIVND (reference sequence). The chain's CDR3 is CASSPTRSRETQYF. The CDR3 DNA reads as TGTGCCAGTAGTCCAACTAGGTCAAGGGAGACCCAGTACTTC.

The CDR3 coding sequence is TGTGCCAGTAGTATAGGGACAGGGCGTAGCTACGAGCAGTACTTC. Its translation is CASSIGTGRSYEQYF. J is TRBJ2-7 and V is TRBV19, with 8 bases lining up with TRBD1. CDR1 is LNHDA, CDR2 SQIVND, per germline (reference sequence). The ends lost 1 base at V and 3 bases at J; junction bases unmatched: 5. The CDR3 spans 15 residues.

The chain links TRBV7-3 to TRBJ2-2, with D perhaps matching TRBD2 (6 bases). The germline CDR1 and CDR2 sequences are SGHTA and FQGTGA. Trimming cost V 5 bases and J 6 bases, with 19 bases left between them. The CDR3 totals 16 residues. As DNA, the CDR3 is TGTGCCAGCAGCCTTCACTCGACTGGGAGGCCCGGGGAGCTGTTTTTT. Protein product: CASSLHSTGRPGELFF.

The chain couples TRBV19 to TRBJ2-3; 9 bases line up with TRBD1. The CDR3 loop spans 18 amino acids. Germline V lookup: CDR1 LNHDA, CDR2 SQIVND (reference sequence). The J segment lost 1 base and the V segment lost 6 bases, leaving 14 bases of the junction unmatched. The CDR3 here is CASSAGPGTGIGTDTQYF. CDR3 nucleotides: TGTGCCAGTAGCGCCGGTCCCGGGACAGGGATCGGCACAGATACGCAGTATTTT.

This clone was detected a few times. V gene TRBV6-1 combines with J gene TRBJ1-1, with D perhaps matching TRBD1 (6 bases). CDR3 length: 14 residues. Germline-derived CDR1 and CDR2 are MNHNS and SASEGT. Deletions cut 2 bases from V and 4 bases from J, with 11 bases between. This chain's CDR3 is CASSEMRGTTEAFF. The DNA of the CDR3 is TGTGCCAGCAGTGAAATGAGGGGGACCACTGAAGCTTTCTTT.

The gene calls are TRBV14 and TRBJ1-1; D is possibly TRBD1 (5 bases). CDR3 length: 14 residues. CDR1 and CDR2 from the germline V gene are SGHDN and FVKESK. Trimming shortened V by 4 bases and J by 1 base, and 10 bases separated the two germline ends. CDR3 sequence reads: CASSPRVGNTEAFF. In nucleotides, the CDR3 is TGTGCCAGCAGCCCCAGGGTCGGGAACACTGAAGCTTTCTTT.

The chain couples TRBV4-2 to TRBJ1-5; a possible D gene is TRBD1 (5 bases). This CDR3 comprises 13 residues. V was trimmed by 0 bases and J by 5 bases, leaving 5 bases between them. In germline, CDR1 is LGHNA, CDR2 YNFKEQ. The CDR3, as DNA: TGTGCCAGCAGCCAAGACAGGGATCAGCCCCAGCATTTT. Translated, it gives CASSQDRDQPQHF.

The chain links TRBV7-9 to TRBJ2-7; 8 nucleotides line up with TRBD1. After removal of 4 bases from V and 3 bases from J, the junction contained 2 bases not matched to a gene. In germline, CDR1 is SEHNR, CDR2 FQNEAQ (reference sequence). The CDR3 is 13 residues long. CDR3 DNA: TGTGCCAGCAGCTGGACAGGGAACTACGAGCAGTACTTC. It yields the protein CASSWTGNYEQYF.

This rearrangement joins TRBV11-2 to TRBJ1-2, with D maybe TRBD1 (5 bases). Germline lookup yields CDR1 SGHAT and CDR2 FQNNGV. Trimming removed 3 bases at V and 1 base at J, with 6 bases between. CDR3 length: 13 amino acids. CDR3 sequence reads: CASSLGGNYGYTF. The CDR3, as DNA: TGTGCCAGCAGCTTGGGGGGTAACTATGGCTACACCTTC.